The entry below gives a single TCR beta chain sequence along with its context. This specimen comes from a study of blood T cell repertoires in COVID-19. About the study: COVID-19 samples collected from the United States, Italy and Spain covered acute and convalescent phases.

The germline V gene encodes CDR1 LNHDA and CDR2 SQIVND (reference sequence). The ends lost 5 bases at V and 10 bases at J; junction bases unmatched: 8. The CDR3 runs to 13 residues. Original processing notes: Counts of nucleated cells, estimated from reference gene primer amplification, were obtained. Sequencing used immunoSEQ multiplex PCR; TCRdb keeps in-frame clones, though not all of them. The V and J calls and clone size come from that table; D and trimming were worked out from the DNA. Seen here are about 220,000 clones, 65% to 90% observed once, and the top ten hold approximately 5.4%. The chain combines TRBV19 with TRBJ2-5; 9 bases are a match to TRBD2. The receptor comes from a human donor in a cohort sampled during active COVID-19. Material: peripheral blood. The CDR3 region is CASSVTSGGGQYF. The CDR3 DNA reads TGTGCCAGTAGTGTGACTAGCGGTGGTGGCCAGTACTTC.